Given below is one T cell receptor (beta chain) in context. This entry is derived from a study of blood T cell repertoires in COVID-19. Study information: The analysed material was cDNA or gDNA that came from T cells, B-cell-depleted T cells, or PBMCs.

Cohorts were based on clinical histories the participants reported. Individuals in the exposed group had encountered a COVID-19 case within 2 weeks preceding study entry. Source study methods: Amplification from reference gene primers served as the basis for estimated nucleated cell counts. Data came from immunoSEQ multiplex PCR; TCRdb stores just in-frame clones and leaves some out. V and J calls plus clone size are reproduced from that table; the DNA served to infer D and trimming. The sample shows 130,000 to 150,000 clones, about nine tenths of them seen only once. This TCR was recovered from a woman in her thirties or forties who had been exposed to COVID-19. Material: PBMCs or T cells enriched from blood (not recorded which).

The CDR3 protein is CASSIARGNTEAFF. The CDR3 DNA reads TGTGCCAGTAGTATAGCTCGGGGGAACACTGAAGCTTTCTTT. This sequence joins TRBV19 and TRBJ1-1; D not certain. Germline CDR1 and CDR2: LNHDA and SQIVND (reference sequence). The CDR3 consists of 14 residues. The V and J ends lost 1 base and 1 base respectively, with 7 bases between them. Full variable domain (rest looked up from reference TRBV19 and TRBJ1-1): DGGITQSPKYLFRKEGQNVTLSCEQNLNHDAMYWYRQDPGQGLRLIYYSQIVNDFQKGDIAEGYSVSREKKESFPLTVTSAQKNPTAFYLCASSIARGNTEAFFGQGTRLTVV.